This T cell receptor beta chain was obtained from a study of CD8+ T cells in alopecia areata. Study conclusions and caveats: Relative to normal scalp, lesional scalp, especially alopecia totalis/universalis, showed higher clonality.

Sequencing used cDNA as its template, made by extracting RNA and reverse transcribing it. Sequencing used immunoSEQ multiplex PCR; TCRdb keeps in-frame clones, though not all of them. Of 150,000 to 200,000 clones detected, 59% appear once; the ten largest clones hold about 15%. In this sample, this clone turned up once. Its antigen is not known. V was pared by 4 bases and J by 4 bases, with 10 bases of the junction left unmatched. Germline V CDR1 and CDR2: LNHDA, SQIVND (reference sequence). This CDR3 comprises 16 residues. Source: CD4+ T cells sorted from blood, taken at week 0. The TCR sequence derives from a human donor with alopecia areata. This chain joins TRBV19 and TRBJ2-7; 10 bases are shared with TRBD1. This CDR3 reads CASSKSGTGVFYEQYF. The CDR3 DNA reads as TGTGCCAGTAGTAAATCCGGGACAGGGGTATTTTACGAGCAGTACTTC.